Listed below are T cell receptor beta chains from one sample, sequenced in a study of T cells expressing NK-cell markers. TCRdb derives one entry per CDR3 protein from the 5' RACE reads, leaving out DNA. Across roughly 5,400 distinct CDR3 sequences, the top ten clones capture 60% of the sample. Material for sequencing was blood T cells: a sorted CD56 or NKG2C T cell subset, CD4+ or CD8+ T cells, or bulk PBMC T cells (not recorded which). The receptors here all came from a man aged 18 to 30 in good health. CDR3s include the opening cysteine and the closing phenylalanine or tryptophan. Each record gives: clone size, J gene, V gene, CDR3 protein. Only part of the rows carry a size: once, few, many, or a class if the clone is expanded.

clone size: .
J gene: TRBJ2-1
V gene: TRBV5-6
CDR3 protein: CASSLDSSGRGNEQFF

clone size: .
J gene: TRBJ2-1
V gene: TRBV6-1
CDR3 protein: CASSGLAEPNEQFF

clone size: .
J gene: TRBJ1-6
V gene: TRBV27
CDR3 protein: CASRQGTYNSPLHF

clone size: .
J gene: TRBJ2-1
V gene: TRBV20-1
CDR3 protein: CSAETPGLAGVLIASGQFF

clone size: .
J gene: TRBJ2-7
V gene: TRBV6-5
CDR3 protein: CASSRLPGQGSVEQYF

clone size: .
J gene: TRBJ2-3
V gene: TRBV10-3
CDR3 protein: CAITQTSGRLSTDTQYF

clone size: .
J gene: TRBJ2-1
V gene: TRBV20-1
CDR3 protein: CSARDQREGVHEQFF

clone size: .
J gene: TRBJ2-3
V gene: TRBV20-1
CDR3 protein: CSARWGAGGDTQYF

clone size: large
J gene: TRBJ2-1
V gene: TRBV6-4
CDR3 protein: CASSDGSGSVNEQFF

clone size: .
J gene: TRBJ2-6
V gene: TRBV4-1
CDR3 protein: CASSQDAASGANVLTF

clone size: .
J gene: TRBJ1-1
V gene: TRBV5-1
CDR3 protein: CASSLDTEAFF

clone size: .
J gene: TRBJ2-7
V gene: TRBV7-9
CDR3 protein: CASSGTGTGSYEQYF

clone size: .
J gene: TRBJ2-7
V gene: TRBV21-1
CDR3 protein: CASSPPETDYEQYF

clone size: .
J gene: TRBJ2-1
V gene: TRBV6-4
CDR3 protein: CASSLAGGPNEQFF

clone size: .
J gene: TRBJ2-1
V gene: TRBV6-2/TRBV6-3
CDR3 protein: CASRGGEAYNEQFF

clone size: .
J gene: TRBJ2-1
V gene: TRBV20-1
CDR3 protein: CSAKDDRDEQFF

clone size: .
J gene: TRBJ2-3
V gene: TRBV20-1
CDR3 protein: CSAPSTSGSGNTQYF

clone size: medium-sized
J gene: TRBJ2-1
V gene: TRBV29-1
CDR3 protein: CSAWAGTSYNEQFF

clone size: .
J gene: TRBJ2-3
V gene: TRBV7-2
CDR3 protein: CASSLGYSADTQYF

clone size: .
J gene: TRBJ2-3
V gene: TRBV27
CDR3 protein: CASSTRLGGVADTQYF

clone size: .
J gene: TRBJ2-7
V gene: TRBV24-1
CDR3 protein: CATSDFGHEQYF

clone size: .
J gene: TRBJ1-1
V gene: TRBV19
CDR3 protein: CATSTRRNPNTEAFF

clone size: .
J gene: TRBJ2-3
V gene: TRBV6-1
CDR3 protein: CASGSEGESDTQYF

clone size: .
J gene: TRBJ2-2
V gene: TRBV5-4
CDR3 protein: CASSLSSGELFF

clone size: .
J gene: TRBJ2-7
V gene: TRBV2
CDR3 protein: CASRGSYEQYF

clone size: .
J gene: TRBJ2-3
V gene: TRBV6-1
CDR3 protein: CASSRAGGPADTQYF

clone size: medium-sized
J gene: TRBJ1-5
V gene: TRBV21-1
CDR3 protein: CARRGRANQPQHF

clone size: .
J gene: TRBJ2-1
V gene: TRBV19
CDR3 protein: CASSPGLVNEQFF

clone size: .
J gene: TRBJ1-1
V gene: TRBV20-1
CDR3 protein: CSARVPPVLSTEAFF